A single sample gave rise to the 9 T cell receptor beta chains below, sequenced in a study of low-dose radiotherapy and immunotherapy resistance in tumors. Time point reported: before trial treatment. Priming of first-strand cDNA relied on TRAV- and TRBV-specific primers (covering alpha and beta chains). TCRs were put through about 20 PCR cycles of amplification with Phusion. A constant-region primer and the V-primer adapter served as the primer pair. TCRdb itself ran the reads through MiXCR, one entry per CDR3 protein. The sample includes under 90,000 distinct CDR3 sequences, about 18% of them seen just once. The sequences come from PBMCs, collected before treatment. These receptors were collected from a male donor with prostate cancer.

The V gene is TRBV12-3 or TRBV12-4, the J gene TRBJ2-4; 9 bases are a match to TRBD1. The CDR3 runs to 15 residues. Trimming took 5 bases from V and 5 from J; bases not matched to a gene: 7. Here the CDR3 DNA reads TGTGCCAGCAGTGACGTGGGACAGGGTCAAAACATTCAGTACTTC. This gives the protein CASSDVGQGQNIQYF.

With regard to this clonotype: This sequence may be a read error, since a much larger clone differs from it by one base. V gene TRBV19 combines with J gene TRBJ2-1, with D uncertain. V dropped 5 bases and J dropped 4 bases, with 12 bases sitting between them. The CDR3 length is 14 residues. CDR1 is LNHDA and CDR2 is SQIVND in the germline V gene (reference sequence). The CDR3 sequence: CASSPPGRYNEQFF. The CDR3 nucleotides are TGTGCCAGTAGTCCACCCGGACGGTACAATGAGCAGTTCTTC.

With regard to this clonotype: This is likely an artifact of a read error, given a far larger clone one base away. The rearrangement links TRBV6-6 to TRBJ2-1, with D possibly TRBD2 on 5 matching bases. The V gene's germline CDR1 is MNHNY and CDR2 SVGAGI (reference sequence). This CDR3 comprises 12 residues. The CDR3 bases are TGTGCCAGCAGTTACTCGACGGGAATCGAGTTGTTC. This gives the protein CASSYSTGIELF.

The sample holds many counts of this clonotype. The rearrangement uses TRBV21-1 and TRBJ1-1; whether TRBD1, the table's D call, matches the DNA was not checked. TRBV21-1 is flagged as a pseudogene. The CDR3 contains 16 residues. This CDR3 is CASSKAKGDSYTEAFF. As DNA, the CDR3 is TGTGCCAGCAGCAAAGCAAAGGGGGACAGCTACACTGAAGCTTTCTTT.

Of note for this clonotype: Since a far larger clone is one base different, this is likely a read error. The chain is built from TRBV5-4 and TRBJ2-7, with 10 bases identical to TRBD2. The CDR3 loop spans 13 amino acids. Trimming took 4 bases from V and 7 from J; bases not matched to a gene: 5. CDR1 is SGHNT and CDR2 is YYREEE in the germline V gene (reference sequence). The CDR3 sequence: CASSAGLAKEQYF. CDR3 coding DNA: TGTGCCAGCAGCGCGGGACTAGCGAAGGAGCAGTACTTC. Together with reference TRBV5-4 and TRBJ2-7, the CDR3 gives the full variable domain: ETGVTQSPTHLIKTRGQQVTLRCSSQSGHNTVSWYQQALGQGPQFIFQYYREEENGRGNFPPRFSGLQFPNYSSELNVNALELDDSALYLCASSAGLAKEQYFGPGTRLTVT.

This chain uses TRBV11-2 with TRBJ2-7; D is uncertain. From germline, CDR1 is SGHAT and CDR2 FQNNGV. The CDR3 extends over 12 amino acids. The V end lost 0 bases, the J end lost 5 bases, and 5 bases lay between the germline ends. The CDR3 here is CASSLDSNEQYF. The CDR3 DNA follows: TGTGCCAGCAGCTTAGACTCAAACGAGCAGTACTTC.

This clonotype was picked up many times. V is TRBV18 and J is TRBJ2-3, with 10 bases aligning to TRBD1. The germline gives CDR1 KGHSH, CDR2 LQKENI. CDR3 length equals 16 residues. V gave up 3 bases and J gave up 1 base; unmatched junction bases: 4. CDR3 region: CASSPRGTGGTDTQYF. The CDR3 bases are TGTGCCAGCTCACCCCGGGGGACAGGGGGCACAGATACGCAGTATTTT.

This rearrangement joins TRBV27 to TRBJ1-6; TRBD1 matches 9 bases. Germline CDR1 reads MNHEY; CDR2 reads SMNVEV (reference sequence). Trimming removed 6 bases from V and 7 bases from J; junction bases left unmatched: 4. This CDR3 comprises 14 residues. The CDR3 nucleotides read TGTGCCAGCAGGCGACAGGGGGGAAATTCACCCCTCCACTTT. As protein: CASRRQGGNSPLHF.

Notes on this clonotype: It is unclear where the CDR3 begins or ends on the DNA, so no DNA is shown, and the CDR3 is as TCRdb lists it. The chain has TRBV18 and TRBJ2-2; TRBD2 is the table's D call and was not checked against the DNA. Per the germline V gene, CDR1 is KGHSH and CDR2 is LQKENI. The CDR3 comprises 17 residues, both ends counted. The CDR3 sequence: CASSPRGLPNGEGAVFF.